Listed below are T cell receptor beta chains from one sample, sequenced in a study of blood T cell repertoires in COVID-19. Generated by immunoSEQ multiplex PCR, the TCRdb table keeps only in-frame clones and is missing some. The sample has some 26,000 clones; 85% to 90% are singletons. The sequencing input was peripheral blood. The receptors stem from a man between 65 and 85 years old with active COVID-19. The conserved cysteine and the conserved F or W are not part of the CDR3 here.

V: TRBV5-6
J: TRBJ1-1
length: 12
CDR3: ASSFWGRGTEAF

V: TRBV6-2/TRBV6-3
J: TRBJ2-1
length: 10
CDR3: ASSYLDNEQF

V: TRBV5-1
J: TRBJ2-2
length: 12
CDR3: ASSAGGAVGELF

V: TRBV6-2/TRBV6-3
J: TRBJ2-1
length: 14
CDR3: ASSYPGTGFHNEQF

V: TRBV7-3
J: TRBJ2-6
length: 11
CDR3: ASSFPGANVLT

V: TRBV19
J: TRBJ2-3
length: 14
CDR3: ASSKPGRGSTDTQY

V: TRBV7-2
J: TRBJ2-1
length: 13
CDR3: ASSSLAGGYNEQF

V: TRBV6-2/TRBV6-3
J: TRBJ2-2
length: 15
CDR3: ASTPGGGYPNTGELF

V: TRBV19
J: TRBJ1-6
length: 12
CDR3: ASSTGPSNSPLH

V: TRBV24-1
J: TRBJ2-3
length: 14
CDR3: ATSEPLAGLTDTQY

V: TRBV7-2
J: TRBJ2-7
length: 12
CDR3: ASSLNRQGDEQY

V: TRBV27
J: TRBJ1-1
length: 13
CDR3: ASSLMAGMSTEAF

V: TRBV4-3
J: TRBJ1-6
length: 13
CDR3: ASSQDGGDRAPLH

V: TRBV6-1
J: TRBJ1-1
length: 13
CDR3: ASSESSQGKTEAF

V: TRBV29-1
J: TRBJ2-3
length: 12
CDR3: SVEAGGATDTQY

V: TRBV18
J: TRBJ2-1
length: 13
CDR3: ASSPRQGEVNEQF

V: TRBV28
J: TRBJ1-5
length: 12
CDR3: ASSFVAGNQPQH

V: TRBV2
J: TRBJ2-1
length: 12
CDR3: ASDLGGVPNEQF

V: TRBV3-1/TRBV3-2
J: TRBJ2-2
length: 13
CDR3: ASSQGRGITGELF

V: TRBV30
J: TRBJ1-5
length: 11
CDR3: AWRYTDNQPQH

V: TRBV5-1
J: TRBJ2-1
length: 9
CDR3: ASSSDREQF

V: TRBV7-2
J: TRBJ2-4
length: 14
CDR3: ASSFLPGGDKNIQY

V: TRBV24-1
J: TRBJ1-5
length: 14
CDR3: ATSPAGQSSNQPQH

V: TRBV6-5
J: TRBJ1-1
length: 12
CDR3: ASKYGQGNTEAF

V: TRBV3-1/TRBV3-2
J: TRBJ1-5
length: 12
CDR3: ASSQFRGNQPQH

V: TRBV10-3
J: TRBJ2-5
length: 10
CDR3: AISESWGAQY

V: TRBV19
J: TRBJ1-5
length: 12
CDR3: ASSPQVGNQPQH

V: TRBV27
J: TRBJ2-5
length: 10
CDR3: ASSSRGKTQY

V: TRBV12-3/TRBV12-4
J: TRBJ2-5
length: 11
CDR3: ASSFGGQETQY

V: TRBV5-6
J: TRBJ1-5
length: 13
CDR3: ASSSGPGGHQPQH

V: TRBV10-3
J: TRBJ1-4
length: 11
CDR3: AINRDRGEKLF

V: TRBV5-1
J: TRBJ1-1
length: 12
CDR3: ASSSAGQGTEAF

V: TRBV7-2
J: TRBJ2-7
length: 13
CDR3: ASSLDRQTAYEQY

V: TRBV27
J: TRBJ1-3
length: 13
CDR3: ASSPGQGWENTIY

V: TRBV5-1
J: TRBJ2-5
length: 11
CDR3: ASSRGVGETQY

V: TRBV7-6
J: TRBJ2-3
length: 12
CDR3: ASSPFSSTDTQY

V: TRBV5-1
J: TRBJ1-2
length: 11
CDR3: ASWGPPGYGYT

V: TRBV28
J: TRBJ1-1
length: 13
CDR3: ASSTGGLMNTEAF

V: TRBV28
J: TRBJ1-4
length: 12
CDR3: ASSSDRLDEKLF

V: TRBV5-4
J: TRBJ1-2
length: 12
CDR3: ASSSARTGSGYT

V: TRBV19
J: TRBJ2-1
length: 13
CDR3: ASRPESGGRGEQF

V: TRBV5-1
J: TRBJ2-1
length: 14
CDR3: ATSHPTAGGPNEQF

V: TRBV28
J: TRBJ1-6
length: 15
CDR3: ASSSVYGRPRDPPLH

V: TRBV4-1
J: TRBJ2-3
length: 16
CDR3: ASSQDGRQGAQRDTQY

V: TRBV18
J: TRBJ1-5
length: 13
CDR3: ASSPPTGGNQPQH

V: TRBV12-3/TRBV12-4
J: TRBJ2-7
length: 11
CDR3: ASKLGTGYEQY

V: TRBV5-1
J: TRBJ2-1
length: 13
CDR3: ASSSAGAGGPEQF

V: TRBV29-1
J: TRBJ1-3
length: 12
CDR3: SVAPNRAGNTIY

V: TRBV10-3
J: TRBJ1-1
length: 11
CDR3: AIMGGQRSEAF

V: TRBV14
J: TRBJ2-7
length: 13
CDR3: ASSQAIAPFYEQY

V: TRBV28
J: TRBJ2-7
length: 14
CDR3: ASSLFASGFSYEQY

V: TRBV6-2/TRBV6-3
J: TRBJ2-3
length: 16
CDR3: ASSFGGSGGGFTDTQY

V: TRBV28
J: TRBJ1-4
length: 12
CDR3: ASSPSGMDEKLF

V: TRBV7-8
J: TRBJ1-3
length: 18
CDR3: ASSSTWGRIREDSGNTIY